Sequencing of this TCR beta chain was carried out in a study of blood T cell repertoires in COVID-19. Study-level information: Both acute and convalescent COVID-19 samples were obtained from the United States, Italy and Spain. PBMCs, B-cell-depleted T cells, or T cells were the source of the cDNA or gDNA that made up the material.

In the original analysis: Scientists estimated how many nucleated cells there were by amplifying reference gene primers. This table comes from immunoSEQ multiplex PCR, and its TCRdb copy is limited to in-frame clones, with some not included. V and J calls and clone size follow that table, whereas D and trimming were derived from the DNA. The table lists around 42,000 clones, about four fifths of them singletons, with roughly 40% in the top ten. Germline V gene sequence: CDR1 SNHLY, CDR2 FYNNEI. V lost 6 bases and J 2 bases, leaving 14 bases between the germline ends. This CDR3 has 14 amino acids. The gene calls are TRBV2 and TRBJ2-7; TRBD2 might be the D (6 bases). The sequencing input was peripheral blood. The sequence derives from a woman older than 75 with acute or convalescent COVID-19. Written as DNA, the CDR3 is TGTGCCAGCAGCCCGGGTCGGGGGACCTACGAGCAGTACTTC. It translates to CASSPGRGTYEQYF.